This passage covers 12 T cell receptor beta chains from one sample sequenced in a study of T cell repertoires in cytomegalovirus infection. TCRdb processed the reads anew with MiXCR; each CDR3 protein has one entry. Among roughly 760,000 distinct CDR3 sequences, about 40% were seen once, and the ten largest hold 2.8%. The specimen was PBMCs. These receptors all come from a human donor in good health (CMV status not recorded). Some clones in this sample may be carry-over from other donors' samples.

This clonotype turned up a few times. The chain employs TRBV20-1 and TRBJ2-3; TRBD1 might be the D (6 bases). This CDR3 spans 15 amino acids. Germline CDR1 and CDR2: DFQATT and SNEGSKA (reference sequence). Trimming pared 0 bases from V and 3 bases from J, leaving 13 bases between. In DNA form, the CDR3 reads TGCAGTGCTAGAGAGGCGAGGACAGCGACAGATACGCAGTATTTT. Translation gives CSAREARTATDTQYF.

With respect to this clonotype: Sequence at one end of the junction differs from germline and may be a read error. The V gene is TRBV19, the J gene TRBJ1-1; D gene ambiguous. Germline lookup yields CDR1 LNHDA and CDR2 SQIVND (reference sequence). CDR3 length equals 12 residues. CDR3 coding DNA: TGTGCCAGTAGTATAGGGAACAATGAAGCTTTCTTT. The encoded protein is CASSIGNNEAFF.

The V and J genes are TRBV19 and TRBJ2-7; D possibly corresponds to TRBD1 (7 bases). This CDR3 has 16 residues. V lost 2 bases and J 2 bases, leaving 16 bases between the germline ends. The germline V gene has CDR1 LNHDA and CDR2 SQIVND (reference sequence). CDR3 nucleotide sequence: TGTGCCAGTAGTATAAGAGGGGGGACAGCCCCCTACGAGCAGTACTTC. Amino acids: CASSIRGGTAPYEQYF.

This clonotype was counted between two and nine times. This rearrangement joins TRBV5-6 to TRBJ1-1, with D possibly being TRBD1 (5 bases). The CDR3 is 14 residues long. V lost 4 bases and J 4 bases, leaving 14 bases between the germline ends. The germline CDR1 and CDR2 sequences are SGHDT and YYEEEE. The CDR3 nucleotides read TGTGCCAGCAGCCCCGGGACGTCGGGCACTGAAGCTTTCTTT. Encoded protein: CASSPGTSGTEAFF.

This clonotype was seen only a few times. V and J are TRBV6-6 and TRBJ2-1, with TRBD2 identical over 11 bases. This CDR3 contains 16 residues. The V and J ends lost 6 bases and 5 bases, in that order; junction bases with no gene match: 9. Germline CDR1 reads MNHNY; CDR2 reads SVGAGI (reference sequence). CDR3: CASRIPTSGTHNEQFF. The CDR3 DNA is TGTGCCAGCAGAATACCGACTAGCGGGACCCACAATGAGCAGTTCTTC.

The sample holds many counts of this clonotype. V and J are TRBV7-2 and TRBJ2-4; 7 nucleotides align to TRBD1. Trimming at V came to 4 bases and at J to 0 bases, leaving 12 bases not matched to a gene. From germline, CDR1 is SGHTA and CDR2 FQGNSA. The CDR3 loop spans 18 amino acids. CDR3 protein: CASSSFPSDRLAKNIQYF. DNA of the CDR3: TGTGCCAGCAGCTCTTTTCCCTCGGACAGGCTAGCCAAAAACATTCAGTACTTC.

This clonotype came up a few times. The rearrangement joins TRBV11-1 to TRBJ2-7; no reliable D call. Germline CDR1 and CDR2: SGHAT and FQDESV (reference sequence). The CDR3 has 13 residues. The V gene lost 0 bases and the J gene lost 7 bases, with 10 bases spanning the gap. In DNA, the CDR3 is TGTGCCAGCAGCTTAGCGGACGGCCTGGAGCAGTACTTC. It yields the protein CASSLADGLEQYF.

The chain combines TRBV12-3 or TRBV12-4 with TRBJ1-5; maybe TRBD1 (5 bases). The V end lost 5 bases, the J end lost 0 bases, and 11 bases lay between the germline ends. The CDR3 contains 15 residues. The CDR3 sequence is CASSAGDGSNQPQHF. The DNA for the CDR3 is TGTGCCAGCAGTGCCGGGGACGGTAGCAATCAGCCCCAGCATTTT.

In DNA, the CDR3 is TGTGCCAGTAGCCCTGACAGGGGGTCGAAAGCTTTCTTT. It translates to CASSPDRGSKAFF. This chain joins TRBV19 and TRBJ1-1; 9 bases are shared with TRBD1. Per germline, CDR1 LNHDA and CDR2 SQIVND (reference sequence). V was clipped by 6 bases and J by 9 bases; unmatched bases: 8. The CDR3 runs to 13 residues.

A remark on this clonotype: The conserved final phenylalanine or tryptophan is absent from the CDR3, which likely points to a read error. The V and J genes are TRBV29-1 and TRBJ2-5; no clear D. V lost 3 bases to trimming and J lost 2 bases, with 16 bases between them. Germline CDR1 is SQVTM and CDR2 is ANQGSEA. This CDR3 is 15 amino acids long. DNA of the CDR3: TGCAGCGTTGATGCCCTAACCGGGCCACAAGAGACCCAGTACTTA. Translated, it gives CSVDALTGPQETQYL.

The rearrangement links TRBV2 to TRBJ2-7; 11 bases align to TRBD2. Germline-derived CDR1 and CDR2 are SNHLY and FYNNEI. The CDR3 sequence is 16 residues long. V shed 2 bases, J shed 3 bases, and the junction held 6 bases outside the gene matches. The DNA of the CDR3 is TGTGCCAGCAGTGAAATCCCCCTAGCGGGAGGCTACGAGCAGTACTTC. Protein: CASSEIPLAGGYEQYF.

The chain employs TRBV28 and TRBJ2-1; D tentatively fits TRBD1 or TRBD2 (7 bases each). This CDR3 contains 14 residues. The V gene's germline CDR1 is MDHEN and CDR2 SYDVKM. V lost 8 bases and J 5 bases, leaving 16 bases between the germline ends. The CDR3 spells CASARGDRHNEQFF. The CDR3 region has the DNA TGTGCCAGCGCACGGGGGGACAGACACAATGAGCAGTTCTTC.